These T cell receptor beta chains were read from a single sample in a study of identical twins. From the 5' RACE reads, TCRdb called clonotypes with MiXCR, one entry per CDR3 protein. Of about 210,000 distinct CDR3 sequences in the sample, approximately 9% are singletons; the top ten hold approximately 5.1%. The material sequenced was memory (CD45RO+) T cells sorted from blood. All receptors come from a woman in her late teens or twenties in good health. CDR3s include the opening cysteine and the closing phenylalanine or tryptophan. A D gene is named only where the DNA matches it firmly. Some rows mark clone size as missing; the rest say once, few, many or name a class of expanded clone.

V gene: TRBV18; clone size: few; D gene: TRBD1; J gene: TRBJ2-3; CDR3 protein: CASSGQGASDTQYF; CDR3 DNA: TGTGCCAGCTCCGGACAGGGGGCGTCGGATACGCAGTATTTT
V gene: TRBV7-3; clone size: few; D gene: TRBD2; J gene: TRBJ2-5; CDR3 protein: CAGLGEGSQETQYF; CDR3 DNA: TGTGCCGGACTGGGGGAGGGGTCCCAAGAGACCCAGTACTTC
V gene: TRBV11-2; clone size: many; D gene: NA; J gene: TRBJ2-4; CDR3 protein: CASSPEIKNIQYF; CDR3 DNA: TGTGCCAGCAGCCCCGAAATCAAAAACATTCAGTACTTC
V gene: TRBV7-6; clone size: NA; D gene: TRBD1; J gene: TRBJ1-1; CDR3 protein: CASSPTGVTEAFF; CDR3 DNA: TGTGCCAGCAGCCCCACAGGGGTTACTGAAGCTTTCTTT
V gene: TRBV20-1; clone size: few; D gene: TRBD2; J gene: TRBJ2-1; CDR3 protein: CSARLGRGLEGEQFF; CDR3 DNA: TGCAGTGCTAGATTGGGTAGGGGACTAGAGGGTGAGCAGTTCTTC
V gene: TRBV7-7; clone size: few; D gene: TRBD2; J gene: TRBJ2-1; CDR3 protein: CASSLTGASGSYEQFF; CDR3 DNA: TGTGCCAGCAGCTTAACTGGCGCTAGCGGGAGCTATGAGCAGTTCTTC
V gene: TRBV7-9; clone size: NA; D gene: NA; J gene: TRBJ2-1; CDR3 protein: CASSPPGLATNEQFF; CDR3 DNA: TGTGCCAGCAGCCCCCCGGGACTGGCAACTAATGAGCAGTTCTTC
V gene: TRBV7-9; clone size: many; D gene: NA; J gene: TRBJ1-1; CDR3 protein: CASSFSANTEAFF; CDR3 DNA: TGTGCCAGCAGTTTCTCAGCGAACACTGAAGCTTTCTTT
V gene: TRBV18; clone size: NA; D gene: TRBD2; J gene: TRBJ2-1; CDR3 protein: CASSRPGLAGGLSYNEQFF; CDR3 DNA: TGTGCCAGCTCCCGACCGGGACTAGCGGGAGGACTATCCTACAATGAGCAGTTCTTC
V gene: TRBV7-2; clone size: few; D gene: TRBD2; J gene: TRBJ2-3; CDR3 protein: CASSLPSGSGTDTQYF; CDR3 DNA: TGTGCCAGCAGCTTACCTAGCGGGAGCGGCACAGATACGCAGTATTTT